This T cell receptor beta chain was documented in a study of blood T cell repertoires in COVID-19. Study information: Donors in the United States, Italy and Spain gave samples during acute or convalescent COVID-19. Sample material is recorded as cDNA or gDNA derived from T cells, B-cell-depleted T cells, or PBMCs.

This clone was counted a few times. Germline lookup yields CDR1 SGHTA and CDR2 FQGNSA. Trimming took off 5 bases at V and 6 bases at J, with 17 bases between the two ends. This CDR3 comprises 14 residues. Participants were aged about 18 to 95 years, lived in under 30 US areas, and enrolled virtually. Recovery among Cohort 3 donors was established by two negative PCRs, clearance, or symptom resolution. Assay: immunoSEQ multiplex PCR; the TCRdb copy retains only in-frame clones and omits some. The table has 310,000 or so clones, 80% to 90% seen once. This receptor was obtained from a woman younger than 30 who had recovered from COVID-19. The gene calls are TRBV7-2 and TRBJ2-7; tentatively, D is TRBD2 (6 bases). The sample was PBMCs or T cells enriched from blood (not recorded which). CDR3 sequence: CASSPRGGGGEQYF. The CDR3 DNA follows: TGTGCCAGCAGCCCCCGTGGGGGAGGTGGCGAGCAGTACTTC.